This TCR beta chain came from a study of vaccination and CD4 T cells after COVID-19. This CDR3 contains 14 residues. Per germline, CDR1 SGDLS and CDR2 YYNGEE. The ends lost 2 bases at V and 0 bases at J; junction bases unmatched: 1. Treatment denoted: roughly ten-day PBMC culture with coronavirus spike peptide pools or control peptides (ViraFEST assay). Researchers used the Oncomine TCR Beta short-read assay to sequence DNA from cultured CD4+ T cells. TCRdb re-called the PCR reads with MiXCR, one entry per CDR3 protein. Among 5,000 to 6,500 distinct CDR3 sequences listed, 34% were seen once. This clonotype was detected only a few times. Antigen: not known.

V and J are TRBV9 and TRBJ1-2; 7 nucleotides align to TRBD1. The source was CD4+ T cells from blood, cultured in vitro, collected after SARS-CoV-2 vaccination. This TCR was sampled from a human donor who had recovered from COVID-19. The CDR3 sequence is CASSVGTANYGYTF. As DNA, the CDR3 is TGTGCCAGCAGCGTTGGGACAGCTAACTATGGCTACACCTTC.